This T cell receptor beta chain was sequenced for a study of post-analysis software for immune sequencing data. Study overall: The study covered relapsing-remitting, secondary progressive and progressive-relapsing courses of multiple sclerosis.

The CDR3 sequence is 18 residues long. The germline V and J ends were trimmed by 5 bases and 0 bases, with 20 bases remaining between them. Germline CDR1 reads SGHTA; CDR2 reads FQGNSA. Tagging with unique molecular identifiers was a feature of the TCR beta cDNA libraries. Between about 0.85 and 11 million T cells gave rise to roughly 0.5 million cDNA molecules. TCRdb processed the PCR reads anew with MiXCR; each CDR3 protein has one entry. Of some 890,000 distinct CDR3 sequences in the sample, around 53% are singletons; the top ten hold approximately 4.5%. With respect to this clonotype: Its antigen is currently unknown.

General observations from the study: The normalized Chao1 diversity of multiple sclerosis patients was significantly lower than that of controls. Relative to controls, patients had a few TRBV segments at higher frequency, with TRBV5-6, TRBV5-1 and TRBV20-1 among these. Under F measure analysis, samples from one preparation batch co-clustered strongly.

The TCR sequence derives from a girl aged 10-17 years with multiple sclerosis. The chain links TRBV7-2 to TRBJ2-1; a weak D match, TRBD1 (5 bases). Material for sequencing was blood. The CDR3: CASSPRGQQSSSYNEQFF. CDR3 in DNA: TGTGCCAGCAGCCCAAGGGGCCAGCAGTCGAGCTCCTACAATGAGCAGTTCTTC.